This T cell receptor beta chain was captured in a study of Graves' ophthalmopathy and Graves' hyperthyroidism. The TCR beta CDR3 regions underwent amplification from RNA transcripts. The library came from an HTBI-primed first-round RT-PCR and a second-round multiplex PCR. TCRdb itself ran the multiplex PCR reads through MiXCR, one entry per CDR3 protein. Among 600,000 to 700,000 distinct CDR3 sequences, more than 40% were seen once, and the ten largest hold more than 3%. Germline CDR1 is SGHTA and CDR2 is FQGNSA. Trimming took off 2 bases at V and 8 bases at J, with 15 bases between the two ends. This CDR3 region has 15 residues. General observations from the study: The model achieved roughly 69% sensitivity and around 72% specificity for ophthalmopathy progression.

This clonotype showed up many times. Its antigen is not known. Moderate-to-severe activity, with CAS ≥3, NOSPECS ≥4 and duration under 3 months, characterized the donors with ophthalmopathy. Excluded: other autoimmune disease, uncontrolled infection, pregnancy or lactation. The sequencing input was peripheral blood. The V and J genes are TRBV7-2 and TRBJ1-4; the D gene is possibly TRBD1 (6 bases). This sequence originates from an adult man with Graves' ophthalmopathy. The CDR3 coding sequence is TGTGCCAGCAGCTTATGGCTCAGGGGAGGGGAAAAACTGTTTTTT. Its translation: CASSLWLRGGEKLFF.